This is a list of T cell receptor beta chains from one sample in a study of PD-L1 blockade in urothelial cancer. Sequencing used immunoSEQ multiplex PCR; TCRdb keeps in-frame clones, though not all of them. The repertoire holds roughly 29,000 clones, with around 80% as singletons. The sequencing used PBMCs, collected around atezolizumab (anti-PD-L1) treatment. The origin of the receptors is a man aged 65-85 years with urothelial cancer. Both conserved end residues are part of each CDR3. A D gene is named only where the DNA matches it firmly. Expanded clones get a size class; other rows say once, few or many, or leave the size out.

CDR3aa	CDR3nt	v_gene	d_gene	j_gene	abundance	len
CASSTREGTEAFF	TGTGCCAGCAGCACCCGGGAGGGCACTGAAGCTTTCTTT	TRBV7-3	.	TRBJ1-1	.	13
CASSYDSLNTGELFF	TGTGCCAGCAGTTACGACAGTTTGAACACCGGGGAGCTGTTTTTT	TRBV6-5	.	TRBJ2-2	.	15
CASTIFGQALANYGYTF	TGTGCCAGCACCATTTTCGGACAGGCCCTAGCTAACTATGGCTACACCTTC	TRBV5-6	TRBD1	TRBJ1-2	.	17
CASSSTGGNYGYTF	TGTGCCAGCAGTTCCACAGGGGGTAACTATGGCTACACCTTC	TRBV7-8	TRBD1	TRBJ1-2	.	14
CASSYGGGTGYTF	TGTGCCAGCAGTTACGGCGGTGGAACTGGCTACACCTTC	TRBV6-6	.	TRBJ1-2	.	13
CASSLAGRGGGQYF	TGCGCCAGCAGCTTGGCCGGCAGGGGAGGGGGGCAGTACTTC	TRBV5-1	.	TRBJ2-7	few	14
CASSGPGTGEKLFF	TGTGCCAGCAGCGGGCCCGGGACAGGGGAAAAACTGTTTTTT	TRBV9	TRBD1	TRBJ1-4	.	14
CASSLVLEVLNTEAFF	TGTGCCAGCAGCTTAGTCTTGGAGGTCTTGAACACTGAAGCTTTCTTT	TRBV7-2	.	TRBJ1-1	.	16
CASSKWDSPNGNEQFF	TGTGCCAGCAGCAAATGGGACTCGCCGAATGGAAATGAGCAGTTCTTC	TRBV5-6	.	TRBJ2-1	.	16
CASSDSGAQETQYF	TGTGCCAGCAGCGACAGCGGGGCTCAAGAGACCCAGTACTTC	TRBV27	TRBD2	TRBJ2-5	.	14
CARPPTANTGELFF	TGTGCCAGGCCGCCCACAGCCAACACCGGGGAGCTGTTTTTT	TRBV6-4	.	TRBJ2-2	.	14
CASRINRPQGGYTF	TGTGCCAGCAGGATCAACAGGCCCCAGGGTGGCTACACCTTC	TRBV6-4	.	TRBJ1-2	.	14
CARETSGGTYEQYF	TGTGCCAGGGAAACTAGCGGGGGTACCTACGAGCAGTACTTC	TRBV2	TRBD2	TRBJ2-7	.	14
CASSFNGDTEAFF	TGCGCCAGCAGCTTCAACGGTGACACTGAAGCTTTCTTT	TRBV5-1	.	TRBJ1-1	.	13
CASSLSGGYGYTF	TGTGCCAGCAGCTTATCAGGGGGCTATGGCTACACCTTC	TRBV5-4	TRBD1	TRBJ1-2	.	13
CASRPGGNSNQPQHF	TGTGCCAGCCGACCTGGCGGTAATAGCAATCAGCCCCAGCATTTT	TRBV18	.	TRBJ1-5	.	15
CASSLGPGGYYEQYF	TGTGCCAGCAGCCTTGGGCCAGGGGGCTACTACGAGCAGTACTTC	TRBV28	TRBD1	TRBJ2-7	.	15
CASKRQGYEKLFF	TGTGCCAGCAAGAGACAGGGCTATGAAAAACTGTTTTTT	TRBV6-5	TRBD1	TRBJ1-4	.	13
CATLDRGSYEQYF	TGTGCCACCCTGGACAGGGGTTCCTACGAGCAGTACTTC	TRBV5-4	TRBD1	TRBJ2-7	.	13
CASSQPDIRTGELFF	TGTGCCAGCAGCCAACCGGACATACGGACCGGGGAGCTGTTTTTT	TRBV14	.	TRBJ2-2	.	15
CASSPQGAGELFF	TGTGCCAGCAGCCCCCAGGGGGCCGGGGAGCTGTTTTTT	TRBV9	TRBD1	TRBJ2-2	.	13
CASSHRPGQGSEKLFF	TGTGCCAGCAGCCACAGACCCGGACAGGGGTCAGAAAAACTGTTTTTT	TRBV7-9	TRBD1	TRBJ1-4	.	16
CASSRTSGGPYNEQFF	TGTGCCAGCAGCCGGACTAGCGGCGGACCCTACAATGAGCAGTTCTTC	TRBV14	TRBD2	TRBJ2-1	.	16
CASSLVPGENSPLHF	TGCGCCAGCAGCTTGGTTCCAGGGGAGAATTCACCCCTCCACTTT	TRBV5-1	.	TRBJ1-6	few	15
CASSIDSTTVNSYEQYF	TGTGCCAGTAGTATAGATTCGACTACAGTTAATTCCTACGAGCAGTACTTC	TRBV19	.	TRBJ2-7	.	17
CASSPTTGGYQETQYF	TGTGCCAGTAGTCCCACGACGGGAGGGTACCAAGAGACCCAGTACTTC	TRBV19	TRBD2	TRBJ2-5	.	16
CAWSLPGQWVEKLFF	TGTGCCTGGAGCCTTCCGGGACAATGGGTGGAAAAACTGTTTTTT	TRBV30	.	TRBJ1-4	few	15
CASSDSARTGNYQPQHF	TGTGCCAGCAGTGACTCGGCACGGACAGGGAACTATCAGCCCCAGCATTTT	TRBV6-4	TRBD1	TRBJ1-5	.	17